Below are 32 T cell receptor beta chains sequenced from a single sample in a study of cytotoxic CD8 clonotypes in ibrutinib-treated CLL. Clones were read by immunoSEQ multiplex PCR, and TCRdb kept only the in-frame ones, dropping some. Of 100,000 to 150,000 clones in the sample, approximately 85% are singletons; the top ten hold around 2%. Sequences were derived from PBMCs, sampled after 24 months of ibrutinib treatment. These receptors all stem from a human donor with chronic lymphocytic leukemia.

The CDR3 protein is CSVFASGRRLETQYF. In nucleotides, the CDR3 is TGCAGCGTTTTTGCCAGCGGGAGAAGGTTAGAGACCCAGTACTTC. The chain employs TRBV29-1 and TRBJ2-5; TRBD2 matches 8 bases. The CDR3 extends over 15 amino acids. Germline CDR1 SQVTM, CDR2 ANQGSEA. V trimming: 5 bases; J trimming: 4 bases; junction bases outside the gene matches: 12.

The rearrangement links TRBV28 to TRBJ1-6; no firm D call. Germline values: CDR1 MDHEN, CDR2 SYDVKM. The CDR3 consists of 13 residues. Deletions cut 2 bases from V and 9 bases from J, with 8 bases between. The CDR3 nucleotides are TGTGCCAGCAGTTTAGCAGGAGGTTCACCCCTCCACTTT. Protein: CASSLAGGSPLHF.

The CDR3 loop reads CASSRGTGGIQETQYF. CDR3 sequence (DNA): TGTGCCAGCAGCCGGGGGACAGGCGGAATCCAAGAGACCCAGTACTTC. The chain uses TRBV5-8 and TRBJ2-5, with 8 bases lining up with TRBD1. Trimming removed 4 bases from V and 1 base from J; junction bases left unmatched: 9. The CDR3 has 16 amino acids. Looked up from germline, CDR1 is SGHTS and CDR2 is YDEGEE.

In this sample, this clone turned up once. The chain links TRBV4-3 to TRBJ1-4; no clear D. This CDR3 contains 13 residues. Germline lookup yields CDR1 LGHNA and CDR2 YSLEER. V lost 0 bases and J 8 bases, leaving 7 bases between the germline ends. The CDR3 loop is CASSQEPREKLFF. The CDR3 DNA follows: TGCGCCAGCAGCCAAGAACCGAGAGAAAAACTGTTTTTT.

The chain recombines TRBV28 with TRBJ1-2; a weak D match, TRBD1 (5 bases). The V end was cut by 6 bases, the J end by 4 bases, with 18 bases between. Germline V gene lookup returns CDR1 MDHEN and CDR2 SYDVKM. This CDR3 spans 15 amino acids. The CDR3 DNA sequence: TGTGCCAGCAGCCTGGGCCAGGGCCTCCGCTATGGCTACACCTTC. The encoded protein is CASSLGQGLRYGYTF.

The chain combines TRBV7-9 with TRBJ1-5; D gene ambiguous. Trimming stripped 1 base from V and 5 bases from J, with 12 bases between. The CDR3 spans 15 residues. CDR1 SEHNR and CDR2 FQNEAQ come from the germline V gene (reference sequence). The CDR3 protein is CASSLGTGVHQPQHF. Here the CDR3 DNA reads TGTGCCAGCAGCTTAGGAACCGGGGTACATCAGCCCCAGCATTTT.

The sample holds a few counts of this clone. The rearrangement joins TRBV7-9 to TRBJ2-7; D is unclear. Germline V gene lookup returns CDR1 SEHNR and CDR2 FQNEAQ (reference sequence). This CDR3 is built from 11 residues. With 3 bases removed from V and 3 bases from J, the gap between germline ends came to 3 bases. CDR3 DNA sequence: TGTGCCAGCAGCTTTCTCTACGAGCAGTACTTC. Its translation: CASSFLYEQYF.

This rearrangement joins TRBV28 to TRBJ1-3; D is unclear. This CDR3 comprises 15 residues. Germline CDR1 MDHEN, CDR2 SYDVKM. Trimming pared 4 bases from V and 4 bases from J, leaving 14 bases between. CDR3 nucleotide sequence: TGTGCCAGCAGTTCTACAGTAGGGAGAGGAAACACCATATATTTT. Amino acid sequence: CASSSTVGRGNTIYF. The entire variable domain, with the rest obtained from reference TRBV28 and TRBJ1-3, is as follows: DVKVTQSSRYLVKRTGEKVFLECVQDMDHENMFWYRQDPGLGLRLIYFSYDVKMKEKGDIPEGYSVSREKKERFSLILESASTNQTSMYLCASSSTVGRGNTIYFGEGSWLTVV.

This clone has a single count. The chain couples TRBV27 to TRBJ2-7, with D maybe TRBD2 (5 bases). The CDR3 has 14 amino acids. Trimming pared 5 bases from V and 2 bases from J, leaving 13 bases between. Germline CDR1 reads MNHEY; CDR2 reads SMNVEV (reference sequence). The CDR3 nucleotides read TGTGCCAGCAGTACCGGGATTCCCGCCTACGAGCAGTACTTC. It translates to CASSTGIPAYEQYF.

The rearrangement joins TRBV6-5 to TRBJ1-5; unclear D gene. Germline assignment: CDR1 MNHEY and CDR2 SVGAGI. V lost 2 bases to trimming and J lost 3 bases, with 5 bases between them. CDR3 length: 13 residues. CDR3 bases: TGTGCCAGCAGTTACGATACCAATCAGCCCCAGCATTTT. Translating gives CASSYDTNQPQHF.

This chain joins TRBV7-8 and TRBJ2-1; 10 bases match TRBD2. Trimming cost V 2 bases and J 5 bases; bases outside gene matches: 6. Germline V CDR1 and CDR2: SGHVS, FQNEAQ. The CDR3 totals 16 residues. The CDR3 spells CASSLTTSGTHNEQFF. CDR3 DNA: TGTGCCAGCAGCTTAACCACTAGCGGGACCCACAATGAGCAGTTCTTC.

The V and J genes are TRBV7-9 and TRBJ1-2; D perhaps matches TRBD1 (5 bases). The V gene lost 3 bases and the J gene lost 6 bases, with 11 bases spanning the gap. The CDR3 is made up of 13 amino acids. CDR1 is SEHNR and CDR2 is FQNEAQ in the germline V gene (reference sequence). The CDR3 loop is CASSFGTDHGYTF. DNA of the CDR3: TGTGCCAGCAGCTTCGGGACGGATCATGGCTACACCTTC.

The V gene is TRBV6-5, the J gene TRBJ2-2, with D possibly matching TRBD1 (5 bases). V dropped 6 bases and J dropped 4 bases, with 12 bases sitting between them. Germline CDR1 and CDR2: MNHEY and SVGAGI. This CDR3 contains 14 residues. The CDR3 bases are TGTGCCAGCAGCGTACAGGTCCTCACCGGGGAGCTGTTTTTT. It yields the protein CASSVQVLTGELFF.

V and J are TRBV4-1 and TRBJ1-1, with D perhaps matching TRBD1 (5 bases). Trimming stripped 0 bases from V and 7 bases from J, with 15 bases between. The CDR3 totals 15 residues. Germline values: CDR1 MGHRA, CDR2 YSYEKL. This CDR3 is CASSQDLGSQGEAFF. As DNA, the CDR3 is TGCGCCAGCAGCCAAGATTTGGGCAGCCAGGGTGAAGCTTTCTTT.

The V call is TRBV6-6, the J call TRBJ2-5; 8 bases agree with TRBD1. CDR3 length: 14 residues. The junction had 4 bases not matched to a gene; V was cut back by 5 bases and J by 2 bases. From germline, CDR1 is MNHNY and CDR2 SVGAGI (reference sequence). CDR3 region: CASSQGTGQETQYF. The CDR3 DNA follows: TGTGCCAGCAGTCAGGGGACAGGACAAGAGACCCAGTACTTC.

This chain links TRBV11-3 with TRBJ2-2, with a tentative D call TRBD2 (6 bases). This CDR3 is built from 16 residues. V lost 4 bases, J lost 4 bases, and 16 bases lay in between. Germline V gene lookup returns CDR1 SGHNT and CDR2 YENEEA. The CDR3 spells CASSSRLGLSTGELFF. The CDR3 nucleotides are TGTGCCAGCAGCTCACGACTAGGGCTTTCCACCGGGGAGCTGTTTTTT.

Points on this clone: The sample holds other DNA sequences that translate to the same CDR3. The chain recombines TRBV18 with TRBJ2-1, with TRBD2 identical over 8 bases. Trimming at V came to 3 bases and at J to 0 bases, leaving 4 bases not matched to a gene. Looked up from germline, CDR1 is KGHSH and CDR2 is LQKENI. The CDR3 extends over 16 amino acids. The DNA for the CDR3 is TGTGCCAGCTCACCCCCGGGAGGGAGCTCCTACAATGAGCAGTTCTTC. Its protein product is CASSPPGGSSYNEQFF.

This clone was counted between two and nine times. The chain carries TRBV2 and TRBJ2-1, with 11 nucleotides matching TRBD2. Germline CDR1 and CDR2: SNHLY and FYNNEI. This CDR3 spans 16 amino acids. The junction had 6 bases not matched to a gene; V was cut back by 5 bases and J by 3 bases. The CDR3 loop is CASSPPGTSGYNEQFF. CDR3 nucleotide sequence: TGTGCCAGCAGTCCCCCCGGGACTAGCGGCTACAATGAGCAGTTCTTC.

This sequence joins TRBV19 and TRBJ1-2; D not certain. V was trimmed by 5 bases and J by 7 bases, leaving 11 bases between them. The CDR3 has 12 amino acids. Germline V gene sequence: CDR1 LNHDA, CDR2 SQIVND (reference sequence). CDR3 DNA sequence: TGTGCCAGTAGTTTGCTGTCAGGTGGCTACACCTTC. Translating gives CASSLLSGGYTF.

This chain connects TRBV6-6 to TRBJ1-5; tentatively, D is TRBD1 (5 bases). V lost 2 bases and J 0 bases, leaving 8 bases between the germline ends. This CDR3 comprises 15 residues. CDR1 and CDR2 from the germline V gene are MNHNY and SVGAGI (reference sequence). The CDR3 bases are TGTGCCAGCAGTTACGCGCAGGGTAGCAATCAGCCCCAGCATTTT. The encoded protein is CASSYAQGSNQPQHF.

This clone appeared once. CDR3 DNA: TGTGCCAGCAGCGAGACAGGGGACCGCACAGATACGCAGTATTTT. Encoded protein: CASSETGDRTDTQYF. This chain links TRBV9 with TRBJ2-3, with 8 bases aligning to TRBD1. Germline V gene data show CDR1 as SGDLS and CDR2 as YYNGEE. This CDR3 is built from 15 residues. V trimming: 3 bases; J trimming: 1 base; junction bases outside the gene matches: 4.

This chain joins TRBV5-1 and TRBJ2-5; no clear D. Between the trimmed V and J ends, which lost 4 bases and 5 bases, there was a span of 6 bases. CDR3 size: 11 residues. CDR1 SGHRS and CDR2 YFSETQ come from the germline V gene. The CDR3 sequence is CASSVSETQYF. CDR3 nucleotide sequence: TGCGCCAGCAGCGTGAGTGAGACCCAGTACTTC.

The rearrangement uses TRBV6-5 and TRBJ1-2, with TRBD1 matching over 8 bases. The J segment lost 4 bases and the V segment lost 2 bases, leaving 9 bases of the junction unmatched. Germline V gene sequence: CDR1 MNHEY, CDR2 SVGAGI. The CDR3 is 16 amino acids. The CDR3 coding sequence is TGTGCCAGCAGTTACCGCGGGACAGGAGGGAGCTATGGCTACACCTTC. It is translated as CASSYRGTGGSYGYTF.

The J gene is TRBJ2-7, the V gene TRBV6-1; D remains unclear. Germline CDR1 MNHNS, CDR2 SASEGT. The CDR3 contains 15 residues. The V end lost 0 bases, the J end lost 6 bases, and 15 bases lay between the germline ends. CDR3: CASSEAGARRSEQYF. The CDR3 DNA reads as TGTGCCAGCAGTGAAGCAGGCGCCCGTAGATCCGAGCAGTACTTC.

V gene TRBV27 combines with J gene TRBJ2-1; weak D call: TRBD1 (6 bases). V was cut by 6 bases and J by 2 bases, with 11 bases left in between. The CDR3 contains 14 residues. Germline assignment: CDR1 MNHEY and CDR2 SMNVEV (reference sequence). The chain's CDR3 is CASRGRGTYNEQFF. For the CDR3, the DNA is TGTGCCAGCAGGGGCAGGGGCACCTACAATGAGCAGTTCTTC.

The chain carries TRBV7-2 and TRBJ2-5; D is ambiguous. The V and J ends lost 4 bases and 8 bases respectively, with 14 bases between them. This CDR3 contains 13 residues. Germline V gene lookup returns CDR1 SGHTA and CDR2 FQGNSA. CDR3 residues: CASSSRVVETQYF. The CDR3 nucleotides read TGTGCCAGCAGCTCACGGGTGGTGGAAACCCAGTACTTC.

This chain connects TRBV9 to TRBJ2-1; 9 bases are shared with TRBD2. V was pared by 4 bases and J by 4 bases, with 9 bases of the junction left unmatched. The CDR3 totals 16 residues. Germline V CDR1 and CDR2: SGDLS, YYNGEE. The CDR3 protein is CASSPMGREGYNEQFF. The CDR3 DNA follows: TGTGCCAGCAGCCCAATGGGGCGGGAGGGATACAATGAGCAGTTCTTC.

The chain recombines TRBV4-3 with TRBJ1-2; D is uncertain. Per the germline V gene, CDR1 is LGHNA and CDR2 is YSLEER. V lost 1 base, J lost 0 bases, and 12 bases lay in between. The CDR3 is 16 residues long. CDR3 in DNA: TGCGCCAGCAGCCAAGGCCACAGCCTAGCTAACTATGGCTACACCTTC. Translation: CASSQGHSLANYGYTF.

CDR3 bases: TGCGCCAGCAGCCCAGGACAGGTCGGTAATGAAAAACTGTTTTTT. This gives the protein CASSPGQVGNEKLFF. This chain connects TRBV4-3 to TRBJ1-4; TRBD1 matches at 7 bases. With V trimmed by 4 bases and J by 4 bases, 6 bases remained unmatched. Germline lookup yields CDR1 LGHNA and CDR2 YSLEER. CDR3 length: 15 amino acids.

The chain joins TRBV5-1 to TRBJ2-1; 8 bases map to TRBD1. Per germline, CDR1 SGHRS and CDR2 YFSETQ. J was trimmed by 6 bases and V by 3 bases; bases with no gene match: 5. There are 14 residues in the CDR3. CDR3 DNA: TGCGCCAGCAGCTCCCCAGACAGGGGCAATGAGCAGTTCTTC. It is translated as CASSSPDRGNEQFF.

This clone was picked up one time. The chain links TRBV18 to TRBJ1-2, with 11 bases that match TRBD1. Germline V gives CDR1 KGHSH, CDR2 LQKENI. The CDR3 has 13 residues. V was clipped by 5 bases and J by 8 bases; unmatched bases: 4. CDR3 residues: CASSRDRGAGYTF. The CDR3 DNA reads as TGTGCCAGCTCAAGGGACAGGGGGGCCGGCTACACCTTC.

The V gene is TRBV7-2, the J gene TRBJ2-3; tentatively, D is TRBD2 (5 bases). In germline, CDR1 is SGHTA, CDR2 FQGNSA. This CDR3 has 14 amino acids. V gave up 1 base and J gave up 6 bases, with 11 bases separating them. The DNA for the CDR3 is TGTGCCAGCAGCTTAGGACTACCAGTGGATACGCAGTATTTT. Protein product: CASSLGLPVDTQYF.